The clone carrying this T cell receptor (beta chain) was detected only a few times. CDR1 and CDR2 (germline): SGHTA, FQGNSA. CDR3 size: 14 residues. Trimming removed 1 base at V and 6 bases at J, with 12 bases between. TCRdb called the RT-PCR reads again in MiXCR, with one record for every CDR3 protein. This table holds about 680,000 distinct CDR3 sequences, 14% found once. This receptor was obtained from a female donor in good health, serving as a healthy control. The chain joins TRBV7-2 to TRBJ1-1; D unresolved. Material: memory CD4+ T cells from blood. CDR3 coding DNA: TGTGCCAGCAGCTTAGGGGCCCGAGGCGCTGAAGCTTTCTTT. Its translation is CASSLGARGAEAFF.